What follows describes a single T cell receptor (beta chain). The method was immunoSEQ multiplex PCR; TCRdb's version includes in-frame clones alone and lacks a portion of them. The top ten clones hold about 18% of a sample with about 330,000 clones, roughly 90% of them seen once. Per the germline V gene, CDR1 is SGHKS and CDR2 is YYEKEE (reference sequence). The CDR3 has 14 amino acids. The V and J ends lost 0 bases and 7 bases, in that order; junction bases with no gene match: 5. These data come from a study of blood T cell repertoires in COVID-19. The sequence derives from a woman aged 25 to 45 who had recovered from COVID-19. The rearrangement links TRBV5-5 to TRBJ1-2; 8 nucleotides agree with TRBD1. Sequences were obtained from PBMCs or T cells enriched from blood (not recorded which). CDR3 region: CASSLDRGGPGYTF. The DNA for the CDR3 is TGTGCCAGCAGCTTGGACAGGGGGGGCCCTGGCTACACCTTC.